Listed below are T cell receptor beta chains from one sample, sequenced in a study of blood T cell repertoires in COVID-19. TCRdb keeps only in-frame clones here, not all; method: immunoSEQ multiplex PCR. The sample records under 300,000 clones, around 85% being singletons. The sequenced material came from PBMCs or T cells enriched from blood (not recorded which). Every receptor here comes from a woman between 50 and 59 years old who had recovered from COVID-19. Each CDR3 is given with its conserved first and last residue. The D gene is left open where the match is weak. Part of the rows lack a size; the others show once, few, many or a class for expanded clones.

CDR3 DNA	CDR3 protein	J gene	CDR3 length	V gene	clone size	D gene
TGTGCCAGTTGTCCGGGACAGGGGGCCTACGAGCAGTACTTC	CASCPGQGAYEQYF	TRBJ2-7	14	TRBV6-5	NA	TRBD1
TGTGCCAGCAGTTCAGGGGTAGACTATGGCTACACCTTC	CASSSGVDYGYTF	TRBJ1-2	13	TRBV27	once	NA
TGTGCCAGCAGTGGACAAGGTATGAACACTGAAGCTTTCTTT	CASSGQGMNTEAFF	TRBJ1-1	14	TRBV2	NA	NA
TGTGCCAGCAGCCTATCAGCGGGAGGAGTTAATGAGCAGTTCTTC	CASSLSAGGVNEQFF	TRBJ2-1	15	TRBV3-1/TRBV3-2	NA	TRBD2
TGTGCCAGCAGCGCGGTGCAGAGTCTCAATACGCAGTATTTT	CASSAVQSLNTQYF	TRBJ2-3	14	TRBV3-1/TRBV3-2	NA	NA
TGTGCCAGCAGCTCGGACAGGGGGCGTCTTGAGGGCTACACCTTC	CASSSDRGRLEGYTF	TRBJ1-2	15	TRBV7-9	NA	TRBD1
TGCGCCAGCACCCGGAGGAGCCCTTATAGCAATCAGCCCCAGCATTTT	CASTRRSPYSNQPQHF	TRBJ1-5	16	TRBV5-1	NA	NA
TGTGCCAGCAGTCTGCCGGGGACAGGGGACGGGGAGCTGTTTTTT	CASSLPGTGDGELFF	TRBJ2-2	15	TRBV28	NA	TRBD1
TGTGCCAGCAGCAGGGACAGCCCTGGAAACACCATATATTTT	CASSRDSPGNTIYF	TRBJ1-3	14	TRBV2	once	TRBD1
TGTGCCAGCAGCCCCCAACTAGCGGGAGTAGGTAATGAGCAGTTCTTC	CASSPQLAGVGNEQFF	TRBJ2-1	16	TRBV4-2	NA	TRBD2
TGTGCCAGCAGTTTCTTAGGGGGCAATGAGCAGTTCTTC	CASSFLGGNEQFF	TRBJ2-1	13	TRBV12-3/TRBV12-4	NA	NA
TGCGCCAGCAGCTCCCGACTAGCGGGACTCACAGATACGCAGTATTTT	CASSSRLAGLTDTQYF	TRBJ2-3	16	TRBV5-1	NA	TRBD2
TGTGCCAGCAGTTTAGTGGGGAGTGTAACTGAAGCTTTCTTT	CASSLVGSVTEAFF	TRBJ1-1	14	TRBV27	NA	NA
TGTGCCAGCAGCATTAGCCGTGGAGGGGTGGGTAGTAATTCACCCCTCCACTTT	CASSISRGGVGSNSPLHF	TRBJ1-6	18	TRBV7-9	NA	NA
TGTGCCAGCAGCGGCGGGACTAGCGGGAACCTCGACCAGTACTTC	CASSGGTSGNLDQYF	TRBJ2-7	15	TRBV7-9	once	TRBD2
TGTGCCAGCAGCCTCCGGGACAGGGATAATTCACCCCTCCACTTT	CASSLRDRDNSPLHF	TRBJ1-6	15	TRBV3-1/TRBV3-2	NA	TRBD1
TGTGCCAGCAGTTACGGGGCGGCCGAGGGAGGAGATACGCAGTATTTT	CASSYGAAEGGDTQYF	TRBJ2-3	16	TRBV6-5	NA	NA
TGTGCCATCAGTCGTGCGGGGCGCGATGAGCAGTTCTTC	CAISRAGRDEQFF	TRBJ2-1	13	TRBV10-3	few	NA
TGTGCCAGCAGACAAACCGGACAGGGAAACGGCTACACCTTC	CASRQTGQGNGYTF	TRBJ1-2	14	TRBV7-9	NA	TRBD1
TGTGCCAGCAGACTACGAGGGGGCTACACCTTC	CASRLRGGYTF	TRBJ1-2	11	TRBV7-9	NA	NA
TGTGCCAGCAGTCTACTGCCCGGGACAGGGGTCAATCAGCCCCAGCATTTT	CASSLLPGTGVNQPQHF	TRBJ1-5	17	TRBV6-6	NA	TRBD1
TGTGCCAGCACGCAGGCGAACTTTAACTATGGCTACACCTTC	CASTQANFNYGYTF	TRBJ1-2	14	TRBV6-5	NA	NA
TGTGCCATCAGGCGACAGGGGGTCACAGATACGCAGTATTTT	CAIRRQGVTDTQYF	TRBJ2-3	14	TRBV10-3	NA	TRBD1
TGTGCCAGCAGACTTTCGGTTGCAGGAATGAACACTGAAGCTTTCTTT	CASRLSVAGMNTEAFF	TRBJ1-1	16	TRBV27	NA	NA
TGCGCCAGCAGCAAAAGACAGGGGGAGAACACTGAAGCTTTCTTT	CASSKRQGENTEAFF	TRBJ1-1	15	TRBV5-1	NA	TRBD1
TGTGCCAGCAGCTTAAGCGGCTACGAGCAGTACTTC	CASSLSGYEQYF	TRBJ2-7	12	TRBV11-1	NA	NA
TGCGCCAGCACCAACCGACAGGGGTACCAAGAGACCCAGTACTTC	CASTNRQGYQETQYF	TRBJ2-5	15	TRBV5-1	NA	TRBD1
TGTGCCACCAGCAGACGGACAGCTACTAATGAAAAACTGTTTTTT	CATSRRTATNEKLFF	TRBJ1-4	15	TRBV15	NA	NA
TGTGCCAGCAGTCTCGGGACAGGGGATCCCTACGAGCAGTACTTC	CASSLGTGDPYEQYF	TRBJ2-7	15	TRBV27	NA	TRBD1
TGTGCCAGTAGTATAGTAGGGGTCCGTAACTATGGCTACACCTTC	CASSIVGVRNYGYTF	TRBJ1-2	15	TRBV19	NA	NA
TGTGCCAGCAGTTATAAGGGGATCCTCAATGAGCAGTTCTTC	CASSYKGILNEQFF	TRBJ2-1	14	TRBV6-5	NA	NA
TGTGCCAGCAGCTTCCAGGGGACAGGAGAGACCCAGTACTTC	CASSFQGTGETQYF	TRBJ2-5	14	TRBV7-9	few	TRBD1